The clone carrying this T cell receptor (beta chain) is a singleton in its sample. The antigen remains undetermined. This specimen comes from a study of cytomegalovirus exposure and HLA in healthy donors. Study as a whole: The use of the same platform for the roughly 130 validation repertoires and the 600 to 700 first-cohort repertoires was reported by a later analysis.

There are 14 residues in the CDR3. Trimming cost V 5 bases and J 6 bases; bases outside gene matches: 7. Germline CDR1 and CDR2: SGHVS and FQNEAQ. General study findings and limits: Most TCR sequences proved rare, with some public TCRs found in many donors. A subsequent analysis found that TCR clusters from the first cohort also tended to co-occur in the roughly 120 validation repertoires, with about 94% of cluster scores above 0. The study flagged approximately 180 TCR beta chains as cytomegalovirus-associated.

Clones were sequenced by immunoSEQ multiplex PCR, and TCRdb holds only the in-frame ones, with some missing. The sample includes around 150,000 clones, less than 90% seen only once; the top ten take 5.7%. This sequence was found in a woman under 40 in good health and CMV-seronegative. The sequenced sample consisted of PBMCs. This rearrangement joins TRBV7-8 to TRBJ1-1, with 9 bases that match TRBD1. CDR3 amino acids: CASSADRGSSEAFF. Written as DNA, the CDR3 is TGTGCCAGCAGCGCGGACAGGGGAAGTTCTGAAGCTTTCTTT.